A selection of T cell receptor beta chains follows, all from one sample in a study of blood T cell repertoires in COVID-19. Produced via immunoSEQ multiplex PCR; TCRdb's table is partial and in-frame only. The table records 150,000 to 200,000 clones, around three quarters of them present only once. What was sequenced was peripheral blood. All receptors derive from a man in his 60s with acute or convalescent COVID-19. The CDR3 runs from the conserved cysteine through the conserved F or W. The order of the fields is V gene, J gene, D gene, CDR3 protein. The D gene is left open where the match is weak.

TRBV4-1	TRBJ1-4	-	CASSQGVTGQNEKLFF
TRBV11-3	TRBJ1-3	-	CASSLGVPGDEENTIYF
TRBV7-3	TRBJ2-7	-	CASSPEPGSATYF
TRBV7-2	TRBJ2-5	-	CASSPSPGGETQYF
TRBV3-1/TRBV3-2	TRBJ1-2	-	CASSQASNYGYTF
TRBV5-1	TRBJ1-1	-	CASSLTGYTEAFF
TRBV30	TRBJ1-1	TRBD1	CAWSVGQGETEAFF
TRBV28	TRBJ1-4	TRBD1	CASSLWGQGEATNEKLFF
TRBV3-1/TRBV3-2	TRBJ1-2	-	CASRGRTVYGYTF
TRBV4-1	TRBJ1-5	-	CASSQDSQGRGPRALQPQHF
TRBV5-1	TRBJ2-2	TRBD1	CASSYGQDTGELFF
TRBV24-1	TRBJ1-2	TRBD1	CATSEQGRNYGYTF
TRBV5-5	TRBJ2-5	-	CASSGIQASQETQYF
TRBV5-8	TRBJ2-1	TRBD2	CASRDTSGSSYNEQFF
TRBV19	TRBJ2-1	TRBD2	CASSNSPGLAGDSYNEQFF
TRBV7-3	TRBJ1-2	-	CASNNGDTDYGYTF
TRBV6-5	TRBJ2-1	TRBD1	CASKTGQSYNEQFF
TRBV29-1	TRBJ1-6	-	CSLDGNSPLHF
TRBV7-2	TRBJ2-1	TRBD1	CASSIGQGNEQFF
TRBV7-8	TRBJ2-1	TRBD2	CASSLESSGASEQFF
TRBV9	TRBJ2-1	TRBD1	CASSLTGFSYNEQFF
TRBV7-2	TRBJ2-7	-	CASSPLLRRRGSYEQYF
TRBV4-1	TRBJ2-5	TRBD2	CASSPTSGVRETQYF
TRBV18	TRBJ2-7	TRBD1	CASSPPGTVRGEQYF
TRBV11-2	TRBJ2-7	-	CASSLDPLREQYF
TRBV5-8	TRBJ2-6	-	CASSLLQGNVLTF
TRBV2	TRBJ1-5	-	CASSDDSFNQPQHF
TRBV29-1	TRBJ2-5	-	CSVTDPGETQYF
TRBV28	TRBJ1-1	-	CASSSLPLGGTEAFF
TRBV3-1/TRBV3-2	TRBJ1-1	TRBD1	CASSQGRGQGARTEAFF
TRBV11-1	TRBJ2-5	TRBD2	CASSRGGAQETQYF
TRBV5-1	TRBJ2-3	TRBD1	CASSPQGQGSTDTQYF
TRBV9	TRBJ2-1	-	CASSVEGGQGEQFF
TRBV5-8	TRBJ2-7	-	CASSFPTYEQYF
TRBV29-1	TRBJ2-1	TRBD2	CSVEDPTLAGTLYNEQFF
TRBV27	TRBJ2-5	-	CASSLSFRYQETQYF
TRBV28	TRBJ1-1	-	CASSTPNSPEAFF
TRBV12-3/TRBV12-4	TRBJ1-1	TRBD1	CASSSGGVTEAFF
TRBV4-1	TRBJ2-5	-	CASSQDIGELETQYF
TRBV6-5	TRBJ2-7	-	CASRQQGITYEQYF
TRBV13	TRBJ2-2	TRBD1	CASSLRGQLNTGELFF
TRBV5-8	TRBJ1-5	TRBD1	CASSLVVGDRQPQHF
TRBV5-4	TRBJ1-3	TRBD1	CASSRGQSSGNTIYF
TRBV7-2	TRBJ2-5	-	CASSSGETQYF
TRBV9	TRBJ1-3	TRBD1	CASSVGTGRNTIYF
TRBV3-1/TRBV3-2	TRBJ1-2	-	CASSLQGKPSYGYTF
TRBV6-6	TRBJ1-5	TRBD1	CASSYLQGASNQPQHF
TRBV15	TRBJ1-2	-	CATSRDGGGASNYGYTF
TRBV14	TRBJ2-1	TRBD1	CASSPTTGPGYNEQFF
TRBV3-1/TRBV3-2	TRBJ2-3	-	CASSQSGTSTDTQYF